The 28 T cell receptor beta chains below all came from one sample that was sequenced in a study of blood T cell repertoires in COVID-19. The data were produced by immunoSEQ multiplex PCR, yet TCRdb's version contains in-frame clones alone and is incomplete. The sample holds approximately 100,000 clones, 70% to 90% seen once. The sample was peripheral blood. These receptors all stem from a human donor with COVID-19, enrolled during active disease. The donor label of this sample is uncertain.

The sample holds one count of this clone. The chain combines TRBV2 with TRBJ2-3, with a tentative D call TRBD1 (6 bases). Germline CDR1 and CDR2: SNHLY and FYNNEI. V lost 7 bases to trimming and J lost 6 bases, with 17 bases between them. CDR3 length equals 14 residues. The CDR3 spells CASNRETIGDTQYF. The CDR3 region has the DNA TGTGCCAGCAACAGGGAAACGATCGGCGATACGCAGTATTTT.

The CDR3 reads CASSLDTGSEEQFF. The CDR3 region has the DNA TGCGCCAGCAGCTTGGATACAGGGTCTGAGGAGCAGTTCTTC. The chain recombines TRBV5-1 with TRBJ2-1; the D gene is possibly TRBD1 (6 bases). The CDR3 runs to 14 residues. V shed 0 bases and J shed 10 bases, with 14 bases lying between them. Germline V CDR1 and CDR2: SGHRS, YFSETQ.

The chain recombines TRBV3-1 (or the pseudogene TRBV3-2) with TRBJ1-4; 8 bases map to TRBD1. Germline values: CDR1 LGHDT, CDR2 YNNKEL (reference sequence). The CDR3 has 17 residues. J was trimmed by 0 bases and V by 8 bases; bases with no gene match: 11. Written as DNA, the CDR3 is TGTGCCAGCCCCCGATCGGACAGGGCCTCAACTAATGAAAAACTGTTTTTT. Translating it yields CASPRSDRASTNEKLFF.

This clone was detected only once. The J gene is TRBJ2-5, the V gene TRBV7-2, with a possible D match to TRBD2 (6 bases). CDR3 size: 16 residues. CDR1 and CDR2 from the germline V gene are SGHTA and FQGNSA. V lost 6 bases, J lost 6 bases, and 23 bases lay in between. CDR3 residues: CASRFQSSAGTQTQYF. CDR3 bases: TGTGCCAGCAGGTTCCAGTCTAGTGCGGGAACTCAGACCCAGTACTTC.

This chain links TRBV10-3 with TRBJ1-2; no firm D call. Trimming took 4 bases from V and 2 from J, leaving 11 bases between them. Germline CDR1 reads ENHRY; CDR2 reads SYGVKD. This CDR3 has 14 residues. The CDR3 sequence is CAISGEGINYGYTF. The CDR3 coding sequence is TGTGCCATCAGTGGGGAGGGAATAAACTATGGCTACACCTTC.

The rearrangement joins TRBV9 to TRBJ2-5, with 10 bases fitting TRBD2. The junction had 6 bases not matched to a gene; V was cut back by 4 bases and J by 3 bases. Germline V gives CDR1 SGDLS, CDR2 YYNGEE. The CDR3 is 15 residues long. The CDR3 region is CASSPRTSGKETQYF. The CDR3 region has the DNA TGTGCCAGCAGCCCCCGGACTAGCGGAAAAGAGACCCAGTACTTC.

The chain joins TRBV3-1 (or the pseudogene TRBV3-2) to TRBJ2-4; D unresolved. Germline assignment: CDR1 LGHDT and CDR2 YNNKEL (reference sequence). V lost 0 bases, J lost 0 bases, and 9 bases lay in between. CDR3 length: 16 amino acids. The CDR3: CASSQDAVIAKNIQYF. The CDR3 DNA sequence: TGTGCCAGCAGCCAAGATGCGGTTATAGCCAAAAACATTCAGTACTTC.

This clone was seen once. V and J are TRBV24-1 and TRBJ1-4, with 9 nucleotides matching TRBD1. There are 15 residues in the CDR3. CDR1 and CDR2 (germline): KGHDR, SFDVKD. The V and J ends lost 1 base and 8 bases, in that order; junction bases with no gene match: 4. In DNA form, the CDR3 reads TGTGCCACCAGTGATTTTGACAGGGGGTCAGAAAAACTGTTTTTT. It encodes CATSDFDRGSEKLFF.

This chain uses TRBV5-1 with TRBJ1-1; D not resolved. V lost 3 bases and J lost 3, with 12 bases in between. This CDR3 comprises 14 residues. CDR1 and CDR2 from the germline V gene are SGHRS and YFSETQ. CDR3 in amino acids: CASSSDGLYTEAFF. The CDR3 bases are TGCGCCAGCAGCTCTGATGGACTTTACACTGAAGCTTTCTTT.

This sequence joins TRBV7-3 and TRBJ2-3; D is undetermined. Germline V CDR1 and CDR2: SGHTA, FQGTGA. Trimming left V 1 base short and J 4 bases short, with 9 bases between. The CDR3 is made up of 14 amino acids. CDR3 region: CASSLMAPPDTQYF. The CDR3 DNA is TGTGCCAGCAGCTTAATGGCACCCCCAGATACGCAGTATTTT.

The gene calls are TRBV7-3 and TRBJ2-7, with 9 bases identical to TRBD2. The CDR3 has 14 residues. Germline V gene data show CDR1 as SGHTA and CDR2 as FQGTGA. V was clipped by 5 bases and J by 1 base; unmatched bases: 3. Here the CDR3 DNA reads TGTGCCAGCAGCCTGACTAGCGGTTCCTACGAGCAGTACTTC. Its protein product is CASSLTSGSYEQYF.

V usage is TRBV4-1 and J usage is TRBJ1-1; a weak D match, TRBD1 (5 bases). From germline, CDR1 is MGHRA and CDR2 YSYEKL. V lost 2 bases, J lost 3 bases, and 16 bases lay in between. The CDR3 totals 16 residues. For the CDR3, the DNA is TGCGCCAGCAGCCAACTAAGTCAAGGCAGGGACACTGAAGCTTTCTTT. It is translated as CASSQLSQGRDTEAFF.

This clone occurred once. This chain joins TRBV5-1 and TRBJ1-6; weak D call: TRBD1 (6 bases). The CDR3 loop spans 15 amino acids. With 1 base removed from V and 6 bases from J, the gap between germline ends came to 11 bases. Germline CDR1 and CDR2: SGHRS and YFSETQ. The CDR3 DNA follows: TGCGCCAGCAGCTTGATGGACAGTCTTAATTCACCCCTCCACTTT. It specifies CASSLMDSLNSPLHF.

This clone showed up just once. Here the CDR3 reads CASSPDSDYGYTF. The CDR3 coding sequence is TGCGCCAGCAGCCCAGACAGTGACTATGGCTACACCTTC. The chain joins TRBV5-1 to TRBJ1-2, with D maybe TRBD1 (5 bases). Germline lookup yields CDR1 SGHRS and CDR2 YFSETQ. This CDR3 is built from 13 residues. The germline V and J ends were trimmed by 4 bases and 3 bases, with 10 bases remaining between them.

The rearrangement uses TRBV5-1 and TRBJ1-1; 7 nucleotides match TRBD1. The germline V gene has CDR1 SGHRS and CDR2 YFSETQ. The CDR3 has 16 amino acids. The J segment lost 5 bases and the V segment lost 4 bases, leaving 14 bases of the junction unmatched. The CDR3 loop reads CASSVYSTGPGTEAFF. For the CDR3, the DNA is TGCGCCAGCAGCGTCTACTCGACAGGGCCGGGGACTGAAGCTTTCTTT.

A few counts support this clone. The chain joins TRBV5-8 to TRBJ1-5, with D maybe TRBD1 (5 bases). V was clipped by 4 bases and J by 4 bases, with 18 bases between them. Looked up from germline, CDR1 is SGHTS and CDR2 is YDEGEE. This CDR3 region has 16 residues. As DNA, the CDR3 is TGTGCCAGCAGCCCGGGACTCACCTTTGGGAATCAGCCCCAGCATTTT. This encodes CASSPGLTFGNQPQHF.

The genes are TRBV25-1 and TRBJ1-3, with D tentatively TRBD1 (6 bases). V was clipped by 4 bases and J by 3 bases, with 10 bases between them. There are 14 residues in the CDR3. Germline CDR1 MGHDK, CDR2 SYGVNS. CDR3 protein: CASSVEGHGNTIYF. The CDR3 DNA is TGTGCCAGCAGTGTAGAGGGACATGGAAACACCATATATTTT.

The chain joins TRBV19 to TRBJ2-4; 12 bases agree with TRBD2. V trimming: 5 bases; J trimming: 8 bases; junction bases outside the gene matches: 13. The CDR3 is 17 amino acids. Germline V CDR1 and CDR2: LNHDA, SQIVND (reference sequence). CDR3 bases: TGTGCCAGTAGTCCCACGGCCCTAGCGGGGGGGCCGGACATTCAGTACTTC. Its protein product is CASSPTALAGGPDIQYF.

This clone has just one count. DNA for the CDR3: TGCGCCAGCAGCTTGGAGGGGGAGAGCAATCAGCCCCAGCATTTT. Its translation is CASSLEGESNQPQHF. The V call is TRBV5-1, the J call TRBJ1-5; TRBD1 might be the D (6 bases). V was pared by 0 bases and J by 1 base, with 8 bases between. The CDR3 covers 15 residues. The germline V gene encodes CDR1 SGHRS and CDR2 YFSETQ.

This clone has only a few counts. This sequence joins TRBV6-5 and TRBJ1-6; the D is unclear. The germline V gene has CDR1 MNHEY and CDR2 SVGAGI. The germline V and J ends were trimmed by 0 bases and 7 bases, with 10 bases remaining between them. This CDR3 region has 15 residues. In DNA form, the CDR3 reads TGTGCCAGCAGTTACTCGAACATTTTAAATTCACCCCTCCACTTT. This gives the protein CASSYSNILNSPLHF.

This chain links TRBV13 with TRBJ1-2, with D tentatively TRBD1 (5 bases). The CDR3 spans 17 residues. V was cut by 5 bases and J by 4 bases, with 23 bases left in between. Germline CDR1 is PRHDT and CDR2 is FYEKMQ (reference sequence). The CDR3 is CASSPGGGIGASYGYTF. The CDR3 DNA is TGTGCCAGCAGCCCTGGGGGAGGTATTGGGGCGAGCTATGGCTACACCTTC.

The chain recombines TRBV5-1 with TRBJ1-1, with a possible D match to TRBD1 (5 bases). Germline assignment: CDR1 SGHRS and CDR2 YFSETQ. This CDR3 spans 14 amino acids. Trimming removed 1 base at V and 3 bases at J, with 10 bases between. The CDR3 sequence: CASSLRTGHTEAFF. The CDR3 region has the DNA TGCGCCAGCAGCTTGAGAACAGGTCACACTGAAGCTTTCTTT.

This chain links TRBV3-1 (or the pseudogene TRBV3-2) with TRBJ2-7; 9 bases map to TRBD2. Germline lookup yields CDR1 LGHDT and CDR2 YNNKEL (reference sequence). Unmatched junction bases numbered 12, after V lost 0 bases and J lost 0 bases. This CDR3 comprises 19 residues. The CDR3 DNA is TGTGCCAGCAGCCAAGATTCGGGGCTAGCGGGGACTAGCTCCTACGAGCAGTACTTC. This codes for CASSQDSGLAGTSSYEQYF.

This sequence joins TRBV9 and TRBJ2-7, with TRBD2 identical over 8 bases. The CDR3 length is 14 residues. V lost 0 bases, J lost 3 bases, and 2 bases stayed unmatched. Germline lookup yields CDR1 SGDLS and CDR2 YYNGEE. Here the CDR3 DNA reads TGTGCCAGCAGCGTAGCCGGGACTAGCTACGAGCAGTACTTC. This codes for CASSVAGTSYEQYF.

This chain links TRBV19 with TRBJ1-5; D unclear. This CDR3 region has 14 residues. Trimming removed 7 bases at V and 6 bases at J, with 16 bases between. Germline CDR1 reads LNHDA; CDR2 reads SQIVND (reference sequence). CDR3 in DNA: TGTGCCAGTAACTACCTTAACGAGGGTCAGCCCCAGCATTTT. This sequence encodes CASNYLNEGQPQHF. The full variable domain, rest sourced from reference TRBV19 and TRBJ1-5, is DGGITQSPKYLFRKEGQNVTLSCEQNLNHDAMYWYRQDPGQGLRLIYYSQIVNDFQKGDIAEGYSVSREKKESFPLTVTSAQKNPTAFYLCASNYLNEGQPQHFGDGTRLSIL.

This chain joins TRBV9 and TRBJ2-3; the D gene is possibly TRBD2 (7 bases). The germline gives CDR1 SGDLS, CDR2 YYNGEE. The V end lost 4 bases, the J end lost 2 bases, and 20 bases lay between the germline ends. The CDR3 is 17 residues long. CDR3 amino acids: CASSPLGGRGLTDTQYF. The CDR3 DNA is TGTGCCAGCAGCCCACTCGGGGGGCGGGGTCTCACAGATACGCAGTATTTT.

This clone has just one count. This chain connects TRBV28 to TRBJ2-7, with a weak D call TRBD2 (7 bases). V was pared by 2 bases and J by 6 bases, with 14 bases between. The CDR3 consists of 14 residues. CDR1 and CDR2 (germline): MDHEN, SYDVKM. The CDR3 DNA sequence: TGTGCCAGCAGTTTACGGGGGGCAATCGGCGAGCAGTACTTC. Its translation is CASSLRGAIGEQYF.

Within the sample, this clone is medium-sized. The V and J genes are TRBV9 and TRBJ2-2, with 7 bases lining up with TRBD1. The CDR3 sequence is 17 residues long. V trimming: 0 bases; J trimming: 4 bases; junction bases outside the gene matches: 9. Germline V gives CDR1 SGDLS, CDR2 YYNGEE. CDR3 sequence: CASSVERQGAGTGELFF. The CDR3 nucleotides read TGTGCCAGCAGCGTAGAACGACAGGGCGCTGGCACCGGGGAGCTGTTTTTT. The full variable domain, its missing parts supplied by reference TRBV9 and TRBJ2-2, is DSGVTQTPKHLITATGQRVTLRCSPRSGDLSVYWYQQSLDQGLQFLIQYYNGEERAKGNILERFSAQQFPDLHSELNLSSLELGDSALYFCASSVERQGAGTGELFFGEGSRLTVL.